The 21 T cell receptor beta chains in this list originate from one sample, sequenced in a study of vaccination effects on CD4 cells after COVID-19. Following 10 days of culture, CD4+ T cells were isolated. The repertoire was sequenced with immunoSEQ multiplex PCR; TCRdb's copy has only in-frame clones and lacks some. The repertoire holds about 76,000 clones, with over 60% as singletons. Their antigen targets remain unknown. The sequencing here drew on CD4+ T cells from PBMCs cultured without peptide, taken before COVID-19 vaccination. These receptor sequences come from a human donor who received a COVID-19 vaccine.

The chain carries TRBV20-1 and TRBJ2-1; a weak D match, TRBD2 (7 bases). Germline lookup yields CDR1 DFQATT and CDR2 SNEGSKA (reference sequence). Deletions cut 3 bases from V and 0 bases from J, with 9 bases between. The CDR3 totals 14 residues. This CDR3 is CSASRGGSYNEQFF. CDR3 nucleotides: TGCAGTGCTAGTAGGGGGGGCTCCTACAATGAGCAGTTCTTC.

The chain combines TRBV6-2 or TRBV6-3 with TRBJ2-7; D is unresolved. V lost 6 bases and J lost 3, with 15 bases in between. The length of the CDR3 is 14 residues. Germline CDR1 and CDR2: MNHEY and SVGEGT. CDR3 protein: CASSYTAVIYEQYV. Written as DNA, the CDR3 is TGTGCCAGCAGCTATACGGCGGTTATCTACGAGCAGTACGTC.

The genes are TRBV7-2 and TRBJ1-5; no definite D call. Germline V gene lookup returns CDR1 SGHTA and CDR2 FQGNSA. The CDR3 is 14 amino acids. V was clipped by 1 base and J by 7 bases, with 11 bases between them. The CDR3, as DNA: TGTGCCAGCAGCTTAGGTTCAATAGGACAGCCCCAGCATTTT. This translates into CASSLGSIGQPQHF. Drawing the rest from reference TRBV7-2 and TRBJ1-5, the complete variable domain is GAGVSQSPSNKVTEKGKDVELRCDPISGHTALYWYRQSLGQGLEFLIYFQGNSAPDKSGLPSDRFSAERTGGSVSTLTIQRTQQEDSAVYLCASSLGSIGQPQHFGDGTRLSIL.

The CDR3 here is CASSSGGGNGYTF. In nucleotides, the CDR3 is TGTGCCAGCAGCTCAGGGGGCGGGAATGGCTACACCTTC. The rearrangement links TRBV5-4 to TRBJ1-2, with 8 bases aligning to TRBD1. CDR3 length equals 13 residues. V was clipped by 3 bases and J by 6 bases; unmatched bases: 4. Germline V CDR1 and CDR2: SGHNT, YYREEE (reference sequence).

The V call is TRBV18, the J call TRBJ1-5; possibly TRBD1 for D (5 bases). Germline-derived CDR1 and CDR2 are KGHSH and LQKENI. The CDR3 sequence is 19 residues long. Trimming removed 6 bases at V and 5 bases at J, with 29 bases between. The CDR3 sequence: CASSPPFPVGGVSHQPQHF. DNA of the CDR3: TGTGCCAGCTCTCCTCCCTTCCCCGTTGGGGGAGTGAGTCATCAGCCCCAGCATTTT.

J is TRBJ1-6 and V is TRBV7-8, with no clear D. Germline values: CDR1 SGHVS, CDR2 FQNEAQ. The CDR3 totals 15 residues. V was shortened by 4 bases and J by 10 bases, with 17 bases between the two germline ends. The CDR3 DNA reads TGTGCCAGCAGCTCTGGGTCTTTGAGCTCCTCACCCCTCCACTTT. Translating gives CASSSGSLSSSPLHF.

In its sample, this clone was seen a few times. The rearrangement joins TRBV4-1 to TRBJ1-1; 7 bases are shared with TRBD1. This CDR3 contains 21 residues. Germline V gene data show CDR1 as MGHRA and CDR2 as YSYEKL. V dropped 1 base and J dropped 2; count of bases not matched to a gene: 22. This CDR3 reads CASSQVLLKRDSRLGNTEAFF. CDR3 bases: TGCGCCAGCAGCCAAGTTTTGTTGAAGAGGGACAGCCGCCTTGGCAACACTGAAGCTTTCTTT.

The chain is built from TRBV5-4 and TRBJ2-7; a possible D gene is TRBD1 (6 bases). CDR3 length equals 15 residues. Trimming stripped 4 bases from V and 0 bases from J, with 14 bases between. The germline gives CDR1 SGHNT, CDR2 YYREEE (reference sequence). CDR3: CASSRLGAPSYEQYV. The CDR3, as DNA: TGTGCCAGCAGCCGGTTGGGGGCTCCCTCCTACGAGCAGTACGTC.

V is TRBV25-1 and J is TRBJ1-2; 12 positions agree with TRBD1. Trimming took 3 bases from V and 4 from J; bases not matched to a gene: 9. In germline, CDR1 is MGHDK, CDR2 SYGVNS. There are 17 residues in the CDR3. The CDR3 DNA reads TGTGCCAGCAGTGATCCGGGGACAGGGGGCGGTGTCTATGGCTACACCTTC. Translation gives CASSDPGTGGGVYGYTF.

The chain has TRBV3-1 (or the pseudogene TRBV3-2) and TRBJ1-1; D is unclear. Between the trimmed V and J ends, which lost 1 base and 2 bases, there was a span of 8 bases. The CDR3 spans 14 residues. From germline, CDR1 is LGHDT and CDR2 YNNKEL (reference sequence). The CDR3 nucleotides read TGTGCCAGCAGCCAAGCGGAAAGAAACACTGAAGCTTTCTTT. Its translation: CASSQAERNTEAFF.

The chain carries TRBV7-9 and TRBJ2-3, with 9 positions matching TRBD1. V was pared by 7 bases and J by 3 bases, with 5 bases of the junction left unmatched. Germline CDR1 SEHNR, CDR2 FQNEAQ (reference sequence). CDR3 length: 14 amino acids. Written as DNA, the CDR3 is TGTGCCAGCACCCTAGACAGGGGGACAGATACGCAGTATTTT. The encoded protein is CASTLDRGTDTQYF.

The chain employs TRBV3-1 (or the pseudogene TRBV3-2) and TRBJ1-3; possibly TRBD1 for D (6 bases). The ends were cut back, 4 bases at V and 0 bases at J, with 13 bases in the middle. Germline assignment: CDR1 LGHDT and CDR2 YNNKEL (reference sequence). This CDR3 has 16 residues. CDR3 sequence reads: CASSPRGSHSGNTIYF. The CDR3, as DNA: TGTGCCAGCAGCCCCAGGGGAAGTCACTCTGGAAACACCATATATTTT.

V is TRBV4-1 and J is TRBJ2-3, with D unclear. V was pared by 2 bases and J by 0 bases, with 9 bases between. Germline V gene sequence: CDR1 MGHRA, CDR2 YSYEKL. The CDR3 totals 15 residues. The CDR3, as DNA: TGCGCCAGCAGCCAACGCGAACTAAGCACAGATACGCAGTATTTT. It encodes CASSQRELSTDTQYF.

The rearrangement links TRBV29-1 to TRBJ2-5, with no clear D. V shed 7 bases and J shed 5 bases, with 17 bases lying between them. The CDR3 consists of 13 residues. The germline V gene encodes CDR1 SQVTM and CDR2 ANQGSEA. The CDR3 region has the DNA TGCAGCGCTCTAACCCAAGCCGGGGAGACCCAGTACTTC. Translation: CSALTQAGETQYF.

This chain uses TRBV3-1 (or the pseudogene TRBV3-2) with TRBJ2-3, with 10 nucleotides matching TRBD1. The CDR3 runs to 19 residues. Per germline, CDR1 LGHDT and CDR2 YNNKEL (reference sequence). Trimming removed 0 bases from V and 5 bases from J; junction bases left unmatched: 14. CDR3 DNA sequence: TGTGCCAGCAGCCAAGACGGGATCGGCGGGACAGGGGTTGGAGATACGCAGTATTTT. Protein: CASSQDGIGGTGVGDTQYF.

The V gene is TRBV19, the J gene TRBJ2-6; D is undetermined. Trimming pared 6 bases from V and 4 bases from J, leaving 4 bases between. Germline CDR1 reads LNHDA; CDR2 reads SQIVND (reference sequence). The CDR3 has 12 amino acids. The CDR3 loop reads CASRSGANVLTF. The CDR3 DNA reads TGTGCCAGTAGGTCGGGGGCCAACGTCCTGACTTTC.

V is TRBV28 and J is TRBJ1-5; a weak D match, TRBD1 (5 bases). CDR3 size: 16 residues. The V gene's germline CDR1 is MDHEN and CDR2 SYDVKM. Trimming took 2 bases from V and 7 from J, leaving 18 bases between them. The CDR3 loop is CASSLNTGTPRQPQHF. CDR3 nucleotides: TGTGCCAGCAGTTTAAACACCGGGACCCCGAGGCAGCCCCAGCATTTT.

The chain employs TRBV7-9 and TRBJ2-5; possible D gene TRBD1, 5 bases. V lost 3 bases to trimming and J lost 2 bases, with 10 bases between them. Germline loops: CDR1 SEHNR, CDR2 FQNEAQ (reference sequence). The CDR3 length is 14 residues. The CDR3 coding sequence is TGTGCCAGCAGCTTGACAGATCGACAAGAGACCCAGTACTTC. Translating gives CASSLTDRQETQYF. Based on the CDR3 plus reference TRBV7-9 and TRBJ2-5, the full variable domain is DTGVSQNPRHKITKRGQNVTFRCDPISEHNRLYWYRQTLGQGPEFLTYFQNEAQLEKSRLLSDRFSAERPKGSFSTLEIQRTEQGDSAMYLCASSLTDRQETQYFGPGTRLLVL.

In its sample, this clone was seen once. The chain employs TRBV29-1 and TRBJ1-2; the D gene is possibly TRBD1 (6 bases). Germline V gives CDR1 SQVTM, CDR2 ANQGSEA. V lost 6 bases and J 0 bases, leaving 17 bases between the germline ends. CDR3 length: 15 amino acids. The CDR3 loop reads CSVRAKDSPNYGYTF. In DNA form, the CDR3 reads TGCAGCGTGCGGGCAAAGGACAGCCCTAACTATGGCTACACCTTC.

Here the CDR3 DNA reads TGTGCCAGCAGCGTAAGAGGACAGGGGGGAGAGACCCAGTACTTC. Protein: CASSVRGQGGETQYF. The chain joins TRBV9 to TRBJ2-5; 10 bases map to TRBD1. The V gene end was trimmed by 1 base and the J gene end by 4 bases; junction bases not matched to a gene: 4. The germline CDR1 and CDR2 sequences are SGDLS and YYNGEE. The CDR3 consists of 15 residues.

The V call is TRBV28, the J call TRBJ2-3, with no clear D. Germline CDR1 MDHEN, CDR2 SYDVKM. Trimming removed 3 bases at V and 6 bases at J, with 16 bases between. This CDR3 contains 15 residues. CDR3 in amino acids: CASSFRPPESDTQYF. The CDR3 coding sequence is TGTGCCAGCAGTTTTAGGCCCCCAGAGTCGGATACGCAGTATTTT.